Here is one T cell receptor (beta chain) with its context. Its antigen remains unknown. This CDR3 has 14 amino acids. Germline loops: CDR1 ENHRY, CDR2 SYGVKD. Trimming removed 0 bases from V and 1 base from J, with 6 bases in between. This record comes from a study of cytomegalovirus exposure and HLA in healthy donors. As for the study in general: Sequencing of roughly 180 million T cells in an earlier analysis found 120 million or so unique TCR beta sequences. Regarding the study as a whole: The study recorded 160 or so TCR beta chains that were cytomegalovirus-associated. Productive rates of about 87% or about 30% were seen for most TCR beta V segments in an earlier analysis.

A multiplex PCR was run with 60 Vbeta primers and 13 Jbeta primers. The assay was immunoSEQ multiplex PCR, and TCRdb's table has in-frame clones only and misses some. The repertoire has around 120,000 clones, about four fifths of them found once; the top ten carry roughly 4.2%. The rearrangement links TRBV10-3 to TRBJ1-1, with D unclear. Material: PBMCs. The clonotype originates from a middle-aged woman in good health and CMV-seronegative. The CDR3, as DNA: TGTGCCATCAGTGAGTCTCTAGGGAACACTGAAGCTTTCTTT. It codes for CAISESLGNTEAFF.